Each of the 5 T cell receptor beta chains below was sequenced from the same sample in a study of monozygotic twins with inflammatory bowel disease. TCRdb re-called the 5' RACE reads; one entry per CDR3 protein, DNA not given. The sample table sets out 110,000 to 150,000 distinct CDR3 sequences. The sample taken for sequencing was blood. The receptor set was obtained from a human donor with ulcerative colitis or Crohn's disease, or a healthy co-twin of an affected twin (not recorded which).

This chain links TRBV10-3 with TRBJ2-5; TCRdb designates TRBD2, a call that cannot be tested without DNA. The CDR3 has 14 amino acids. CDR1 is ENHRY, CDR2 SYGVKD, per germline. Here the CDR3 reads CAISGPSGQETQYF.

The chain joins TRBV4-1 to TRBJ1-2; TCRdb's D call, TRBD1, is unchecked because there is no DNA. The CDR3 is 16 residues long. Germline V lookup: CDR1 MGHRA, CDR2 YSYEKL. CDR3: CASSATGGQIFYGYTF.

The chain is built from TRBV20-1 and TRBJ1-2; TCRdb picks TRBD1, but there is no DNA to check that call. There are 14 residues in the CDR3. Germline V CDR1 and CDR2: DFQATT, SNEGSKA (reference sequence). The CDR3 reads CSARDGGRGLGYTF.

CDR3 sequence reads: CASSPSGTSGEYNEQFF. The chain uses TRBV5-8 and TRBJ2-1; TCRdb reports TRBD2, a call that lacks DNA to check it against. CDR1 is SGHTS, CDR2 YDEGEE, per germline. The CDR3 spans 17 residues.

V usage is TRBV18 and J usage is TRBJ2-7. The germline V gene encodes CDR1 KGHSH and CDR2 LQKENI. This CDR3 comprises 15 residues. Here the CDR3 reads CASSPRGRSSYEQYF.